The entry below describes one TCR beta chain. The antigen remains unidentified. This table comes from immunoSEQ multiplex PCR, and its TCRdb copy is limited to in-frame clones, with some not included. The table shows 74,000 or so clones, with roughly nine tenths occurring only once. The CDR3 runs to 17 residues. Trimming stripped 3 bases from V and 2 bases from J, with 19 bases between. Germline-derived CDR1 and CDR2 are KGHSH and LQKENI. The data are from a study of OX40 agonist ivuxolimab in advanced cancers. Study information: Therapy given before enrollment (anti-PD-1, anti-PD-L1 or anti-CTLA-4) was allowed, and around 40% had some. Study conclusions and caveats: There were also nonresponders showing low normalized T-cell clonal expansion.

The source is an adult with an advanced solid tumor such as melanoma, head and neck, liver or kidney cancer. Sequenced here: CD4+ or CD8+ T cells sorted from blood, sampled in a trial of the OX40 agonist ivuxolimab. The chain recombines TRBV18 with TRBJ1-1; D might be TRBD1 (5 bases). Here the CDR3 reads CASSPNAAGGYNTEAFF. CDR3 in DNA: TGTGCCAGCTCACCCAACGCGGCGGGGGGGTACAACACTGAAGCTTTCTTT.